The clone carrying this TCR beta chain has only one observation. The antigen is unknown. Germline CDR1 reads SGHRS; CDR2 reads YFSETQ. This CDR3 is built from 16 residues. The junction had 6 bases not matched to a gene; V was cut back by 4 bases and J by 7 bases. Scientists isolated CD4+ T cells after a roughly ten-day culture period ended. According to PCR results, the person was infected with SARS-CoV-2 between March and December 2020. Participants were vaccinated with two doses of either the BNT162b2 or mRNA-1273 vaccine. Only in-frame clones appear in the TCRdb table, and some are missing; sequencing was by immunoSEQ multiplex PCR. The sample lists roughly 51,000 clones; 65% to 80% were seen once. The sample is drawn from a study of vaccination effects on CD4 cells after COVID-19.

The receptor was isolated from a human donor who had a prior SARS-CoV-2 infection. The starting material was CD4+ T cells from PBMCs cultured without peptide, obtained after COVID-19 vaccination. J is TRBJ2-2 and V is TRBV5-1; 14 bases align to TRBD2. The CDR3 nucleotides read TGCGCCAGCAGCATCCGAGGGACTAGCGGGAGCGGGGAGCTGTTTTTT. Protein sequence: CASSIRGTSGSGELFF.